The T cell receptor beta chain under discussion was sequenced for a study of control samples from healthy donors and cancer patients. Clones were read by immunoSEQ multiplex PCR, and TCRdb kept only the in-frame ones, dropping some. The sample carries roughly 14,000 clones, about nine tenths recorded once. The V gene lost 6 bases and the J gene lost 1 base, with 13 bases spanning the gap. This CDR3 has 16 residues. Germline V gene data show CDR1 as ENHRY and CDR2 as SYGVKD. This clone was observed a few times. J is TRBJ2-6 and V is TRBV10-3; weak D call: TRBD2 (5 bases). The source material was PBMCs. The sequence was obtained from a woman in her seventies with colorectal cancer. The CDR3 DNA is TGTGCCATCAGGCCGTCGGGGAGATCTGGGGCCAACGTCCTGACTTTC. This sequence encodes CAIRPSGRSGANVLTF.